Listed below are T cell receptor beta chains from one sample, sequenced in a study of T cell responses to AZD1222 COVID-19 vaccine. Clones were sequenced by immunoSEQ multiplex PCR, and TCRdb holds only the in-frame ones, with some missing. This sample has 150,000 to 200,000 clones, with more than 85% found just once. Sequencing used peripheral blood, obtained on day 0 of AZD1222 vaccination. These receptors were obtained from an adult in good health. Each CDR3 is given with its conserved first and last residue.

j_gene	v_gene	CDR3aa
TRBJ1-3	TRBV4-1	CASSQGGGTGNTIYF
TRBJ1-5	TRBV12-3/TRBV12-4	CASHSGLNQPQHF
TRBJ1-3	TRBV27	CASSSLARDFGNTIYF
TRBJ2-7	TRBV2	CASSEYRRTSRNYEQYF
TRBJ2-5	TRBV7-9	CASSVGDVGLWETQYF
TRBJ1-6	TRBV4-1	CASSQLGLAPRYNSPLHF
TRBJ1-2	TRBV6-1	CASSEHLNYGYTF
TRBJ1-2	TRBV4-1	CASSQDILAVNYGYTF
TRBJ2-1	TRBV9	CASSLLAGGPLVGTQFF
TRBJ2-3	TRBV5-5	CASSPGTNWGTDTQYF
TRBJ1-6	TRBV11-2	CASSLDSPLHF
TRBJ1-1	TRBV6-2/TRBV6-3	CASSYSMNTEAFF
TRBJ1-1	TRBV18	CASSPGEGRGNTEAFF
TRBJ1-2	TRBV29-1	CSVVGGPDGYTF
TRBJ1-2	TRBV29-1	CSAWTEYGYTF
TRBJ1-5	TRBV7-2	CASSLAPGGTQPQHF
TRBJ2-7	TRBV7-2	CASSFTRGGQYEQYF
TRBJ1-2	TRBV3-1/TRBV3-2	CASSQDASYYGYTF
TRBJ1-3	TRBV4-3	CASSPGGSGNTIYF
TRBJ1-2	TRBV28	CASTVGPVNYGYTF
TRBJ1-1	TRBV4-1	CASSQVGRAFF
TRBJ1-2	TRBV28	CASSYQGAGYTF
TRBJ1-2	TRBV12-3/TRBV12-4	CASSRGLRDGYTF
TRBJ2-7	TRBV5-6	CASSPGLAGGRREQYF
TRBJ1-1	TRBV5-1	CASSLGTAAEAFF
TRBJ2-1	TRBV3-1/TRBV3-2	CASSQDRIRVGEQFF
TRBJ2-1	TRBV29-1	CSVEEGAGYNEQFF
TRBJ2-7	TRBV28	CASSSPGQGTPYEQYF
TRBJ2-2	TRBV9	CASSVGLASTGELFF
TRBJ1-2	TRBV15	CATSRRTEGKNGYTF
TRBJ1-6	TRBV19	CASSRTGTGQSPLHF
TRBJ1-3	TRBV7-3	CASSPTQGTIYF